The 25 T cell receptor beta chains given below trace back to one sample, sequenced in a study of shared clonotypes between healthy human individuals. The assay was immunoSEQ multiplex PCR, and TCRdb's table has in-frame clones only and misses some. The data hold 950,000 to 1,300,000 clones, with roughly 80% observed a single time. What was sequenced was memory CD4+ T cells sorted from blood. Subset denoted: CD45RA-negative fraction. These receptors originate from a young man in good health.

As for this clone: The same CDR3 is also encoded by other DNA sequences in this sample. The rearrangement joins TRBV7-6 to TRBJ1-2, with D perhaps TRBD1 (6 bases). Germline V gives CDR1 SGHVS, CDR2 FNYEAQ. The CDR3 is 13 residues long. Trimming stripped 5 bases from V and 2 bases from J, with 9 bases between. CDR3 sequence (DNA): TGTGCCAGCAGCCCAACAGGGAACTATGGCTACACCTTC. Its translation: CASSPTGNYGYTF.

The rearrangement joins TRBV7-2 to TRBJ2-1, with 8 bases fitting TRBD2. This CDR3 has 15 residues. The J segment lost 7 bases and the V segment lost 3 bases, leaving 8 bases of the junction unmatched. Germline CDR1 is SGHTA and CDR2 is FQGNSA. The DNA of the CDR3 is TGTGCCAGCAGCTTTAAGGAGGGCGGGAGGAATGAGCAGTTCTTC. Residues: CASSFKEGGRNEQFF. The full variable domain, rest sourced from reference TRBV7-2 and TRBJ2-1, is GAGVSQSPSNKVTEKGKDVELRCDPISGHTALYWYRQSLGQGLEFLIYFQGNSAPDKSGLPSDRFSAERTGGSVSTLTIQRTQQEDSAVYLCASSFKEGGRNEQFFGPGTRLTVL.

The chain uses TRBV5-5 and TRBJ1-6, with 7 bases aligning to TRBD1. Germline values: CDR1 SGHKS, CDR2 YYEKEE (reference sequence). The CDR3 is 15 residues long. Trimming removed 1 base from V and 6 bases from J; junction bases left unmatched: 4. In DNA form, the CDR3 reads TGTGCCAGCAGCTTGACGACAGGGCCTAATTCACCCCTCCACTTT. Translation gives CASSLTTGPNSPLHF.

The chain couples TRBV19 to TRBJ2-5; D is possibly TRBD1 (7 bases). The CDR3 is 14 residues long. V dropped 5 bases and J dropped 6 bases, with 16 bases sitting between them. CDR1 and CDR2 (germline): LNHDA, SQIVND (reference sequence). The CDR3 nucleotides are TGTGCCAGTAGTCCGGGACAGCGCGGGAAGACCCAGTACTTC. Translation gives CASSPGQRGKTQYF.

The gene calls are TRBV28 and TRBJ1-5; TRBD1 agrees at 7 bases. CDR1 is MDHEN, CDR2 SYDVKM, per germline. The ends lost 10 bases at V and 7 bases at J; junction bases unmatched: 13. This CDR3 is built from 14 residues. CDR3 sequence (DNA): TGTGCCACCGAGCCGGGACAGTACGCGCAGCCCCAGCATTTT. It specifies CATEPGQYAQPQHF. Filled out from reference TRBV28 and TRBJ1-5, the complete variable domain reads DVKVTQSSRYLVKRTGEKVFLECVQDMDHENMFWYRQDPGLGLRLIYFSYDVKMKEKGDIPEGYSVSREKKERFSLILESASTNQTSMYLCATEPGQYAQPQHFGDGTRLSIL.

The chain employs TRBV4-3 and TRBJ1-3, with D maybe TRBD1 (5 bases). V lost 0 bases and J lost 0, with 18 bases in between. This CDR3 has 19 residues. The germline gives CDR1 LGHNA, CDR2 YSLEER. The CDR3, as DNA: TGCGCCAGCAGCCAAGAATGGCAGGGATGGGGGATCTCTGGAAACACCATATATTTT. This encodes CASSQEWQGWGISGNTIYF.

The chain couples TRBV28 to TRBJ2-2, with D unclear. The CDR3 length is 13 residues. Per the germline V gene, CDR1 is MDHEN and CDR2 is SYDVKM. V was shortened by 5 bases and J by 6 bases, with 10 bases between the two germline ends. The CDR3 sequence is CASSPRVAGELFF. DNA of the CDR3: TGTGCCAGCAGTCCAAGGGTGGCCGGGGAGCTGTTTTTT.

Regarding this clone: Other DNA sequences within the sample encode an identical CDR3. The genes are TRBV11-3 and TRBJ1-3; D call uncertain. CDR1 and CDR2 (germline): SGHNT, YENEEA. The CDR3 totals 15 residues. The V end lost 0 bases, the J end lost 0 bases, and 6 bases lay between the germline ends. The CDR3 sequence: CASSLDSSSGNTIYF. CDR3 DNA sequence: TGTGCCAGCAGCTTAGACTCAAGCTCTGGAAACACCATATATTTT.

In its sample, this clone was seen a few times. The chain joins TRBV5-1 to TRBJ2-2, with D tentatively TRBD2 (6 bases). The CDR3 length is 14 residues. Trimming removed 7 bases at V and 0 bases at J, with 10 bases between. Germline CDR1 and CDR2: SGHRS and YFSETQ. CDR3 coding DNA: TGCGCCAGCTCGCGACTAGCGAACACCGGGGAGCTGTTTTTT. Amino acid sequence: CASSRLANTGELFF.

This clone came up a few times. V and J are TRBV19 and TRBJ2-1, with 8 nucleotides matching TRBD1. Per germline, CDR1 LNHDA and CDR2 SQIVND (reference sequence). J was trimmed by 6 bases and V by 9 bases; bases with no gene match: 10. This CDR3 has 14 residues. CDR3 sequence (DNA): TGTGCCAGGGATGGGACAGGAGGATTCAATGAGCAGTTCTTC. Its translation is CARDGTGGFNEQFF.

CDR3 sequence (DNA): TGTGCCAGCAACCCTTGGGATAGAAGGGGGGAGCTGTTTTTT. This gives the protein CASNPWDRRGELFF. The V call is TRBV28, the J call TRBJ2-2, with unresolved D. The CDR3 spans 14 residues. Germline assignment: CDR1 MDHEN and CDR2 SYDVKM. V was trimmed by 7 bases and J by 8 bases, leaving 17 bases between them. Full variable domain (missing parts from reference TRBV28 and TRBJ2-2): DVKVTQSSRYLVKRTGEKVFLECVQDMDHENMFWYRQDPGLGLRLIYFSYDVKMKEKGDIPEGYSVSREKKERFSLILESASTNQTSMYLCASNPWDRRGELFFGEGSRLTVL.

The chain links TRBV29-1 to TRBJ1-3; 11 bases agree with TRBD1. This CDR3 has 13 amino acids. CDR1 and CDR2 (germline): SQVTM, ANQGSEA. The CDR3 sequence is CADRTGGGNTIYF. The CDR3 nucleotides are TGCGCCGACCGGACAGGGGGCGGAAACACCATATATTTT.

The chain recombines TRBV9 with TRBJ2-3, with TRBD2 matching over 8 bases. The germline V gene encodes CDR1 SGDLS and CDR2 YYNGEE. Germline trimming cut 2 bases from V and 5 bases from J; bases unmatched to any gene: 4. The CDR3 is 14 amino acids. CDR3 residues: CASSVREGRDTQYF. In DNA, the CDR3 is TGTGCCAGCAGCGTCCGGGAGGGCCGAGATACGCAGTATTTT.

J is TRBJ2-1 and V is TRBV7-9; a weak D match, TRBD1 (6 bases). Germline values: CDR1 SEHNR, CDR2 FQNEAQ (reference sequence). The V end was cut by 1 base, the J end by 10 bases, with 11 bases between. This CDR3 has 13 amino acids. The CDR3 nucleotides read TGTGCCAGCAGCTTAGTATTTACAGGGGAGCAGTTCTTC. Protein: CASSLVFTGEQFF.

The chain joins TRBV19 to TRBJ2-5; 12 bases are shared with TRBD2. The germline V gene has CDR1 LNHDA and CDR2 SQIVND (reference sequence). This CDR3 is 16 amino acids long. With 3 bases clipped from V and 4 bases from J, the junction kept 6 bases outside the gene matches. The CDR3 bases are TGTGCCAGTAGTATTACTAGCGGGGGGATCGGAGAGACCCAGTACTTC. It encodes CASSITSGGIGETQYF.

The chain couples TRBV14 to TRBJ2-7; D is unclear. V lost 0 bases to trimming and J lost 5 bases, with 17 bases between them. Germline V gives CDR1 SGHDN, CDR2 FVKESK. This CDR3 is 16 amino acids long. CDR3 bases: TGTGCCAGCAGCCAAGATATAAGGGCCGTGTTGGACGAGCAGTACTTC. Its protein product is CASSQDIRAVLDEQYF.

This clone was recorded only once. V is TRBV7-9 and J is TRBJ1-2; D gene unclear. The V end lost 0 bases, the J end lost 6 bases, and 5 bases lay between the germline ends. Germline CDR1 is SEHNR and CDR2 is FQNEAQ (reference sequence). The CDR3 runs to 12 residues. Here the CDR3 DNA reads TGTGCCAGCAGCTTAGCGGATGATGGCTACACCTTC. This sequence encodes CASSLADDGYTF. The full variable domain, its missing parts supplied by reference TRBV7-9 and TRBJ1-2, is DTGVSQNPRHKITKRGQNVTFRCDPISEHNRLYWYRQTLGQGPEFLTYFQNEAQLEKSRLLSDRFSAERPKGSFSTLEIQRTEQGDSAMYLCASSLADDGYTFGSGTRLTVV.

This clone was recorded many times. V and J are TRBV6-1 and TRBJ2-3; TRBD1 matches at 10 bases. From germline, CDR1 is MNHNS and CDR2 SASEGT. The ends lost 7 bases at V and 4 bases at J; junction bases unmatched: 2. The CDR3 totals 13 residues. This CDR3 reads CASIGTGADTQYF. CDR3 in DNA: TGTGCCAGCATTGGGACAGGGGCAGATACGCAGTATTTT.

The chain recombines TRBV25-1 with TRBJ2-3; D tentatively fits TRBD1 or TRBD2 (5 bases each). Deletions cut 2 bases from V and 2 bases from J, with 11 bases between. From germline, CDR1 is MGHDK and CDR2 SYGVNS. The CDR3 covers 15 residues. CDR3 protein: CASSEDRGDTDTQYF. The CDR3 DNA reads TGTGCCAGCAGTGAAGATAGGGGAGACACAGATACGCAGTATTTT.

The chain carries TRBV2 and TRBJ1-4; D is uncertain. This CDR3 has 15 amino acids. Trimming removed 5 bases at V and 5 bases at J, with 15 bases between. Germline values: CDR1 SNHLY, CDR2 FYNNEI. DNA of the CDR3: TGTGCCAGCAGTAAAAATCCAACAGCAAATGAAAAACTGTTTTTT. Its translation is CASSKNPTANEKLFF.

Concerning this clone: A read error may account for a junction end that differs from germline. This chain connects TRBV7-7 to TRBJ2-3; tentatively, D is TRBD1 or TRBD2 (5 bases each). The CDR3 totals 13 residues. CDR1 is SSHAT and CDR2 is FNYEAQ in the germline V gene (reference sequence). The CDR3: CASSPGTSDTQYF. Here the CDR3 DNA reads TGTGCTAGCAGCCCGGGGACGTCAGATACGCAGTATTTT.

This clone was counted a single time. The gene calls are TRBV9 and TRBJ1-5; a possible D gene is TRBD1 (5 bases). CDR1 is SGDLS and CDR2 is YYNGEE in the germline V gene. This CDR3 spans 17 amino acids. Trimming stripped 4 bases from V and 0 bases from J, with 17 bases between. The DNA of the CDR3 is TGTGCCAGCAGCCCAGGGCCCAATTTGAATAGCAATCAGCCCCAGCATTTT. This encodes CASSPGPNLNSNQPQHF. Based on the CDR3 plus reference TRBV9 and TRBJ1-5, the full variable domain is DSGVTQTPKHLITATGQRVTLRCSPRSGDLSVYWYQQSLDQGLQFLIQYYNGEERAKGNILERFSAQQFPDLHSELNLSSLELGDSALYFCASSPGPNLNSNQPQHFGDGTRLSIL.

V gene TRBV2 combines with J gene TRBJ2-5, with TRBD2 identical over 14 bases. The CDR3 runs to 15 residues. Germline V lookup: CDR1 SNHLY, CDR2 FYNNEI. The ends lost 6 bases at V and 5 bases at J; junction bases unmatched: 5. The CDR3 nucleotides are TGTGCCAGCAGAAAGACTAGCGGGAGGGGCGAGACCCAGTACTTC. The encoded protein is CASRKTSGRGETQYF.

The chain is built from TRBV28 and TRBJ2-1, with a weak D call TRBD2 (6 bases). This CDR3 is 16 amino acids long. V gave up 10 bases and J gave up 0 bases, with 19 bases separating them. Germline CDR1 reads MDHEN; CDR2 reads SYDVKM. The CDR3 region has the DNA TGTGCCACCACCCCGACTAGTCGGAGCTCCTACAATGAGCAGTTCTTC. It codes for CATTPTSRSSYNEQFF.

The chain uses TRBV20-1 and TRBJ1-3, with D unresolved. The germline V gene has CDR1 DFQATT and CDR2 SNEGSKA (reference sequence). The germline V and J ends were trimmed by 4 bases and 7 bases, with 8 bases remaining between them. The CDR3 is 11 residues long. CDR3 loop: CSATTENTIYF. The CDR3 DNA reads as TGCAGTGCTACGACCGAGAACACCATATATTTT.